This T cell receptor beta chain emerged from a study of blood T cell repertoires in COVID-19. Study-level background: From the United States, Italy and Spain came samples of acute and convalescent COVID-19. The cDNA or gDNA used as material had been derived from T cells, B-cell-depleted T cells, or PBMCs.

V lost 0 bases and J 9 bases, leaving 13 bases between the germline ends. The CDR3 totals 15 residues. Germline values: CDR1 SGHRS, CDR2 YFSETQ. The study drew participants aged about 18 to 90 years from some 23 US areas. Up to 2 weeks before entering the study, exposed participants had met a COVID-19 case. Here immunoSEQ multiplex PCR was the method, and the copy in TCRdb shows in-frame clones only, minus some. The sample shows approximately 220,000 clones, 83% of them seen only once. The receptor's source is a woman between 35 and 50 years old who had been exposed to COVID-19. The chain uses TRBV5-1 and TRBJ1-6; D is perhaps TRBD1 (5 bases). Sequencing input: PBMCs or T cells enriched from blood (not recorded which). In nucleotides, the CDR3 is TGCGCCAGCAGCTTGGCGGGGGGACCCGGTTCACCCCTCCACTTT. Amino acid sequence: CASSLAGGPGSPLHF.